This TCR beta chain is from a study of T cell clonotyping in hematopoietic cell transplantation. Study context: Cytoreduction preceded collection of pretransplant recipient samples.

Produced via immunoSEQ multiplex PCR; TCRdb's table is partial and in-frame only. The table has tens of thousands of clones, almost 97% seen once; the top ten hold roughly 1.5%. Concerning this clone: Antigen unknown.

Study-wide results and caveats: After transplant, recipient diversity fell while pathologically expanded clonotypes grew through day 180. Few recipient clonotypes overlapped donors; over 97% were de novo at given depth. Cells were unsorted, so CD4 and CD8 contributions were not separated.

Per the germline V gene, CDR1 is SGHNT and CDR2 is YYREEE (reference sequence). CDR3 size: 19 residues. With 4 bases clipped from V and 6 bases from J, the junction kept 18 bases outside the gene matches. As to time point: recipient sample about 28 days before transplant, after cytoreduction. This clonotype was sampled from a woman aged 50 to 65 with acute myeloid leukemia. Some clones in this sample may be carry-over from other donors' samples. This rearrangement joins TRBV5-4 to TRBJ2-7, with TRBD2 identical over 14 bases. This specimen was peripheral blood mononuclear cells, taken before stem cell transplant. For the CDR3, the DNA is TGTGCCAGCAGCCCCCAAGGGACTAGCGGGAGACCTAGGGTGGGCGAGCAGTACTTC. Its protein is CASSPQGTSGRPRVGEQYF.